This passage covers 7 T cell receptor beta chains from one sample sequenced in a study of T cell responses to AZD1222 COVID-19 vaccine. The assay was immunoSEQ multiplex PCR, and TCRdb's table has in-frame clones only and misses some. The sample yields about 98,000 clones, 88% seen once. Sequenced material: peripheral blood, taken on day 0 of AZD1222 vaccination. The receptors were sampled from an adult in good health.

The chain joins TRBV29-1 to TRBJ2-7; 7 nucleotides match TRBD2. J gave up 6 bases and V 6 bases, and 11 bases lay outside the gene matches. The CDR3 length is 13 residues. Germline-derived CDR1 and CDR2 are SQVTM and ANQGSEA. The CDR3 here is CSVDIVGGGEQYF. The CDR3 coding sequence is TGCAGCGTGGACATCGTTGGGGGGGGCGAGCAGTACTTC.

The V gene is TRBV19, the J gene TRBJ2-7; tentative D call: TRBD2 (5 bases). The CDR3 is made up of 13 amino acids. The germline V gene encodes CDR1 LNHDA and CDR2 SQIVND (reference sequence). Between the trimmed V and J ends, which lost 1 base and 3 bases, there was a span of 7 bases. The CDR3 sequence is CASSIARDYEQYF. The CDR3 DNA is TGTGCCAGTAGTATAGCGAGGGACTACGAGCAGTACTTC.

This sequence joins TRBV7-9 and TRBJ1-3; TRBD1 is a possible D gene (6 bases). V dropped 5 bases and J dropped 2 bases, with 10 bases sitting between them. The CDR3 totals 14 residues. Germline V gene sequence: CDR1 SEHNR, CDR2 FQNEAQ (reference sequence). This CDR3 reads CASSPGTTGNTIYF. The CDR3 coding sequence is TGTGCCAGCAGCCCGGGGACAACTGGAAACACCATATATTTT.

CDR3: CATSDLVAGIYNEQFF. Written as DNA, the CDR3 is TGTGCCACCAGTGATTTGGTAGCGGGGATATACAATGAGCAGTTCTTC. The V gene is TRBV24-1, the J gene TRBJ2-1, with 8 bases aligning to TRBD2. CDR3 length: 16 amino acids. J was trimmed by 4 bases and V by 0 bases; bases with no gene match: 4. Germline CDR1 is KGHDR and CDR2 is SFDVKD.

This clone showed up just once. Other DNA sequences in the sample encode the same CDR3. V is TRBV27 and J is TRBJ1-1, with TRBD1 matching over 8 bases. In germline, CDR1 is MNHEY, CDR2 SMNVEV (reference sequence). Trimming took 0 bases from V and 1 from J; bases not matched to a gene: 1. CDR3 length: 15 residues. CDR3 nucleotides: TGTGCCAGCAGTTTATCCGGGACAGGGAACACTGAAGCTTTCTTT. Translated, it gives CASSLSGTGNTEAFF.

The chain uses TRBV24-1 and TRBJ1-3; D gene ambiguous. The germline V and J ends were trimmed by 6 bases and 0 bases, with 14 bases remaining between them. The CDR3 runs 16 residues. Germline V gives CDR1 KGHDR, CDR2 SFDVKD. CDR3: CATSHLPWASGNTIYF. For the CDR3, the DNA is TGTGCCACCAGTCATCTACCATGGGCCTCTGGAAACACCATATATTTT.

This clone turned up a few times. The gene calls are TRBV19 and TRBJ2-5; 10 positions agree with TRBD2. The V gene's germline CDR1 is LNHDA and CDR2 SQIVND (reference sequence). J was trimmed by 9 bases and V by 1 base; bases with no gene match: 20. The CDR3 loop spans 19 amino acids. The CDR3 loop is CASSIALLAGDPHRGAQYF. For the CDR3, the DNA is TGTGCCAGTAGTATAGCCCTGCTAGCGGGAGACCCCCATAGAGGGGCCCAGTACTTC.